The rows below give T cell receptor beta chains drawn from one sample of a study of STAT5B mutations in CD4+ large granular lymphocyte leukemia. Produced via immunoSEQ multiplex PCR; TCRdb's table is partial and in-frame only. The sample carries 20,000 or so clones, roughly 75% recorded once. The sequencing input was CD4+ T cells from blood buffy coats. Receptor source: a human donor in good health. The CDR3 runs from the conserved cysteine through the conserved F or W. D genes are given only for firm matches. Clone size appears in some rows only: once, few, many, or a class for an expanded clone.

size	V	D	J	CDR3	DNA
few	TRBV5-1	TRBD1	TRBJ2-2	CASSTRQGANTGELFF	TGCGCCAGCAGCACCAGACAGGGGGCGAACACCGGGGAGCTGTTTTTT
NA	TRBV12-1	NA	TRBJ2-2	CASSFGPCIAGPPGELFF	TGTGCCAGCAGCTTTGGGCCCTGTATAGCGGGACCACCCGGGGAGCTGTTTTTT
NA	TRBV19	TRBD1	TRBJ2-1	CASIRTGGRYNEQFF	TGTGCCAGTATTCGAACAGGGGGAAGGTACAATGAGCAGTTCTTC
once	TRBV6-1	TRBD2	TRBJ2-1	CASSAPLASYNEQFF	TGTGCCAGCAGTGCACCACTAGCGTCGTACAATGAGCAGTTCTTC
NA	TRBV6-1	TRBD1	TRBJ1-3	CASEDRDAGNTIYF	TGTGCCAGCGAGGACAGGGATGCTGGAAACACCATATATTTT
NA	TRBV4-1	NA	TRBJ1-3	CASSKVTGSGNTIYF	TGCGCCAGCAGCAAGGTGACAGGCTCTGGAAACACCATATATTTT
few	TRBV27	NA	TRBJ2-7	CASSPGPNYEQYF	TGTGCCAGCAGCCCGGGGCCTAACTACGAGCAGTACTTC
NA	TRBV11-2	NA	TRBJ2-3	CASSAGTSTDTQYF	TGTGCCAGCAGCGCGGGAACTAGCACAGATACGCAGTATTTT
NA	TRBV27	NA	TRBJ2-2	CASSYTGTTGELFF	TGTGCCAGCAGTTATACAGGGACCACCGGGGAGCTGTTTTTT
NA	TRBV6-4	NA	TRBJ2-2	CASKGNTNTGELFF	TGTGCCAGCAAAGGGAACACGAACACCGGGGAGCTGTTTTTT
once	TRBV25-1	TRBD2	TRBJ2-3	CASSDSGRALDTQYF	TGTGCCAGCAGTGATAGCGGGAGGGCCCTTGATACGCAGTATTTT
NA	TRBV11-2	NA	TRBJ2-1	CASSLIGRRKNEQFF	TGTGCCAGCAGCTTAATAGGACGGAGGAAGAATGAGCAGTTCTTC
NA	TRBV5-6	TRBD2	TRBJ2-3	CASSSIAGSDTQYF	TGTGCCAGCAGCTCCATAGCGGGATCTGATACGCAGTATTTT
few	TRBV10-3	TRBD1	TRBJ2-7	CAISVEGQGAREQYF	TGTGCCATCAGTGTGGAGGGACAGGGGGCCCGCGAGCAGTACTTC
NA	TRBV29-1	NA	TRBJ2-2	CSVDRGNTGELFF	TGCAGCGTTGACAGGGGAAACACCGGGGAGCTGTTTTTT
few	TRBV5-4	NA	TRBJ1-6	CASSFRGSPLHF	TGTGCCAGCAGTTTCCGAGGCTCACCCCTCCACTTT